This T cell receptor beta chain stems from a study of a mutant IDH1 vaccine in newly diagnosed glioma. Study as a whole: Vaccination followed radiotherapy alone by 4-6 weeks, or accompanied temozolomide cycles. Treated patients were around 60% male, about 38% female, mean age 40.4 years.

The ends lost 5 bases at V and 8 bases at J; junction bases unmatched: 9. This CDR3 is 15 amino acids long. The germline CDR1 and CDR2 sequences are SNHLY and FYNNEI. The protocol was immunoSEQ multiplex PCR, while the TCRdb copy is restricted to in-frame clones and leaves out a portion. Of some 120,000 clones listed, about four fifths are singletons. On this clone itself: Its specificity is not known.

Time point: week 11, during vaccination. All doses held 300 ug of mutant IDH1 20-mer peptide, with topical imiquimod. Patients carried new grade 3 or 4 IDH1-mutant astrocytomas lacking nuclear ATRX. The sequence derives from a man aged 35 to 55 with glioma. Sequencing was performed on PBMCs, taken from a glioma patient whose treatment included an IDH1 peptide vaccine. The chain joins TRBV2 to TRBJ2-1; 10 bases agree with TRBD1. The CDR3 reads CASSRVGQGSDEQFF. The CDR3 region has the DNA TGTGCCAGCAGTAGGGTGGGACAGGGGTCTGATGAGCAGTTCTTC.